One and the same sample provided the 8 T cell receptor beta chains below, sequenced in a study of T cells after yellow fever vaccination. Via MiXCR, TCRdb re-called the 5' RACE reads, giving one row per CDR3 protein. Of 230,000 or so distinct CDR3 sequences listed, about 3.5% were seen once; the top ten hold about a fifth. The sample in question was PBMCs, obtained 15 days after the yellow fever booster vaccination. Receptors originate from a young man who received the YFV17D yellow fever vaccine.

This clonotype was recorded many times. This chain links TRBV5-1 with TRBJ1-2, with 8 bases aligning to TRBD1. Germline CDR1 is SGHRS and CDR2 is YFSETQ. Trimming took 0 bases from V and 10 from J; bases not matched to a gene: 5. CDR3 length equals 13 residues. The CDR3 DNA sequence: TGCGCCAGCAGCTTGGTTGGACAGGGATTCTACACCTTC. Translation gives CASSLVGQGFYTF.

This clonotype was detected ten times or more. The V call is TRBV10-2, the J call TRBJ2-7; D not resolved. Germline assignment: CDR1 WSHSY and CDR2 SAAADI. The CDR3 consists of 14 residues. Trimming pared 2 bases from V and 0 bases from J, leaving 8 bases between. CDR3 amino acids: CASSENTDSYEQYF. CDR3 DNA sequence: TGCGCCAGCAGTGAGAACACGGACTCCTACGAGCAGTACTTC.

This clonotype was observed at least ten times. The chain employs TRBV6-5 and TRBJ2-7; perhaps TRBD1 as D (6 bases). This CDR3 comprises 14 residues. Germline V lookup: CDR1 MNHEY, CDR2 SVGAGI. The germline V and J ends were trimmed by 4 bases and 3 bases, with 13 bases remaining between them. DNA of the CDR3: TGTGCCAGCAGTTCGACGGGACACCTCTACGAGCAGTACTTC. It is translated as CASSSTGHLYEQYF.

The rearrangement joins TRBV30 to TRBJ1-2; D remains ambiguous. V lost 2 bases, J lost 6 bases, and 13 bases lay in between. CDR1 GTSNPN and CDR2 SVGIG come from the germline V gene (reference sequence). The CDR3 consists of 13 residues. Here the CDR3 DNA reads TGTGCCTGGAGTCCCGGGTATGAGGATGGCTACACCTTC. Translation: CAWSPGYEDGYTF.

This clonotype was observed at least ten times. The V gene is TRBV11-2, the J gene TRBJ1-2, with 8 bases fitting TRBD1. The CDR3 is 17 residues long. J was trimmed by 4 bases and V by 5 bases; bases with no gene match: 15. Looked up from germline, CDR1 is SGHAT and CDR2 is FQNNGV. The DNA for the CDR3 is TGTGCCAGCAGCCGCCAGGGGGGTCAGGGGGCTGGCTATGGCTACACCTTC. It translates to CASSRQGGQGAGYGYTF.

This clonotype was recorded many times. The chain couples TRBV5-1 to TRBJ2-1, with a tentative D call TRBD1 (6 bases). Trimming pared 0 bases from V and 6 bases from J, leaving 13 bases between. This CDR3 comprises 15 residues. Looked up from germline, CDR1 is SGHRS and CDR2 is YFSETQ. CDR3 amino acids: CASSLAPAGANEQFF. For the CDR3, the DNA is TGCGCCAGCAGCTTGGCCCCGGCAGGGGCCAATGAGCAGTTCTTC.

The V gene is TRBV20-1, the J gene TRBJ1-5; TRBD1 matches at 7 bases. Losses at the gene ends were 3 bases for V and 4 bases for J; bases not matched to a gene: 9. CDR1 DFQATT and CDR2 SNEGSKA come from the germline V gene (reference sequence). This CDR3 spans 15 amino acids. The CDR3 region is CSASAGQAKNQPQHF. CDR3 nucleotides: TGCAGTGCTAGCGCCGGACAGGCCAAAAATCAGCCCCAGCATTTT.

This clonotype showed up many times. The chain carries TRBV5-1 and TRBJ2-1, with 8 bases identical to TRBD2. J gave up 9 bases and V 0 bases, and 11 bases lay outside the gene matches. Germline V gene lookup returns CDR1 SGHRS and CDR2 YFSETQ. The CDR3 consists of 16 residues. CDR3 sequence reads: CASSLAGGSLEGEQFF. The CDR3 coding sequence is TGCGCCAGCAGCTTGGCGGGAGGGTCCTTGGAGGGTGAGCAGTTCTTC.